This T cell receptor (beta chain) was sequenced for a study of T cells after yellow fever vaccination. MiXCR, run by TCRdb on the 5' RACE reads, gives a single entry per CDR3 protein. This sample has about 320,000 distinct CDR3 sequences, with 3.5% to 4.5% found just once. With V trimmed by 4 bases and J by 2 bases, 5 bases remained unmatched. The CDR3 contains 16 residues. Per germline, CDR1 SGHDN and CDR2 FVKESK. The sequenced sample was PBMCs, obtained 15 days after the yellow fever booster vaccination. The receptor comes from a man between 18 and 29 years old who received the YFV17D yellow fever vaccine. The chain joins TRBV14 to TRBJ2-3, with 11 bases identical to TRBD2. The CDR3 protein is CASSRRLAGITDTQYF. The CDR3 nucleotides read TGTGCCAGCAGCCGCCGACTAGCGGGGATCACAGATACGCAGTATTTT.